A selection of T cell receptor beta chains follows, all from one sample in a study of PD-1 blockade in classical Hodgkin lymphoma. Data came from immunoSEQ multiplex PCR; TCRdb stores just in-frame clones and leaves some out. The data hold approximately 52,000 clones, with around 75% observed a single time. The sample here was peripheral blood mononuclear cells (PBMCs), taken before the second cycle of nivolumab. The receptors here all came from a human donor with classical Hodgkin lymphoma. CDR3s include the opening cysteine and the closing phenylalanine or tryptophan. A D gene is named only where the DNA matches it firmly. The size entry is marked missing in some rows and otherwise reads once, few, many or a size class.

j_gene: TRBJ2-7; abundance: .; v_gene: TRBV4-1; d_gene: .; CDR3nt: TGCGCCAGCAGCGACTCACAGGGACCCTCCTACGAGCAGTACTTC; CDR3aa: CASSDSQGPSYEQYF
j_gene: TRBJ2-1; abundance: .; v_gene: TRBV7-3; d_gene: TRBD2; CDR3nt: TGTGCCAGCAGCATCCAACCGGGACTAGCGCGCAATGAGCAGTTCTTC; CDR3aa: CASSIQPGLARNEQFF
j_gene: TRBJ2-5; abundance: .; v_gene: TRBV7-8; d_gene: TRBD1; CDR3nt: TGTGCCAGCAGCTCCGGGACAGGGGCGCAAGAGACCCAGTACTTC; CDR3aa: CASSSGTGAQETQYF
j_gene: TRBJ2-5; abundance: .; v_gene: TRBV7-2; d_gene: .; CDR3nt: TGTGCCAGCAGCTTAGCGCCCTCACTAGGGGTAGAGACCCAGTACTTC; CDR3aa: CASSLAPSLGVETQYF
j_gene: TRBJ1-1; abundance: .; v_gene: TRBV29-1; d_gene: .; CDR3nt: TGCAGCGTTGGGGGGGTCACTGAAGCTTTCTTT; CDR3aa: CSVGGVTEAFF
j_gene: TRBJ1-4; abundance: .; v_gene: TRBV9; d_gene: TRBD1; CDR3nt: TGTGCCAGCAGCCGGGACAGACCTTTTGAAAAACTGTTTTTT; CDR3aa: CASSRDRPFEKLFF
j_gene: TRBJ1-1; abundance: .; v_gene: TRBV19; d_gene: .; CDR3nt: TGTGCCAGTAGTGTAAACAGGATCATGAACACTGAAGCTTTCTTT; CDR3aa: CASSVNRIMNTEAFF
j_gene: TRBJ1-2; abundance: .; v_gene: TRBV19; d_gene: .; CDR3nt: TGTGCCAGTAGTATATTGAGAGGGGAGGCTGGCTACACCTTC; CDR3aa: CASSILRGEAGYTF
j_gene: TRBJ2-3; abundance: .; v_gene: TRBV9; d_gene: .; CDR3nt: TGTGCCAGCAGCGTGGGCAGCCCAGATACGCAGTATTTT; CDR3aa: CASSVGSPDTQYF
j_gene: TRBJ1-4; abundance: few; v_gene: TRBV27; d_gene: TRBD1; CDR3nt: TGTGCCAGCACCAAGGGACAGGGAGGGGAAAAACTGTTTTTT; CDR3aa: CASTKGQGGEKLFF
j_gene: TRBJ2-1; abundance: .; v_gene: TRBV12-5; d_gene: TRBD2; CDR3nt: TGTGCTAGTGGTTTGGGACTAGCGGACAATGAGCAGTTCTTC; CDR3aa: CASGLGLADNEQFF
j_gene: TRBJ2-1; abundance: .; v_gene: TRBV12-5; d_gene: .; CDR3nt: TGTGCTAGTGGTTTGGCCTTACTAGGCGAGCAGTTCTTC; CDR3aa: CASGLALLGEQFF
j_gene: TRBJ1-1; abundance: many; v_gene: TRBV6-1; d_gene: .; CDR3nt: TGTGCCAGCCGGATCGTGATGTCAATGAACACTGAAGCTTTCTTT; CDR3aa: CASRIVMSMNTEAFF
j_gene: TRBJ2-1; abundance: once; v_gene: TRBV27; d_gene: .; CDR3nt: TGTGCCAGCAGTCCTTGGCAGGGGTCATACAATGAGCAGTTCTTC; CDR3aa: CASSPWQGSYNEQFF
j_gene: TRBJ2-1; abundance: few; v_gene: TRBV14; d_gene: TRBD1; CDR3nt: TGTGCCAGCAGCCCAGACAGGGTTCGCTACAATGAGCAGTTCTTC; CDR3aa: CASSPDRVRYNEQFF
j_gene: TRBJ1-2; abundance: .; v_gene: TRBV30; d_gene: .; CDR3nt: TGTGCCTGGAGGGGGAAGGACCACAACTATGGCTACACCTTC; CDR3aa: CAWRGKDHNYGYTF
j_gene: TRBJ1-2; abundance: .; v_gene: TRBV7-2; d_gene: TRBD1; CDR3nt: TGTGCCAGCAGCCTTCGACAGGGGGCTGCTCTTAACTATGGCTACACCTTC; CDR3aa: CASSLRQGAALNYGYTF
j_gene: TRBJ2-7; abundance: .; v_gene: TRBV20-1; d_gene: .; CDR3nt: TGCAGTGCATCAGACCACGAGCAGTACTTC; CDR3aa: CSASDHEQYF
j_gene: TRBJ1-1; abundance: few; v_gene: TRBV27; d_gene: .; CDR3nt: TGTGCCAGCAGTTTAAGACCGAACACTGAAGCTTTCTTT; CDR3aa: CASSLRPNTEAFF
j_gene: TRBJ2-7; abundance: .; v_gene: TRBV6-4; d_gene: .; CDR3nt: TGTGCCAGCAGTCCAACAGGGGAGGCCTACGAGCAGTACTTC; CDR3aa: CASSPTGEAYEQYF
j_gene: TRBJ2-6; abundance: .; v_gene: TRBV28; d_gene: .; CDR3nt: TGTGCCAGCAGTTTCCCTGGACAGAACTCTGGGGCCAACGTCCTGACTTTC; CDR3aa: CASSFPGQNSGANVLTF
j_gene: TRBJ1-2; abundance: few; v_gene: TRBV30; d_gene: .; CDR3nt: TGTGCCTGGACGGGTGGGTCCTTGTATGGCTACACCTTC; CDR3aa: CAWTGGSLYGYTF
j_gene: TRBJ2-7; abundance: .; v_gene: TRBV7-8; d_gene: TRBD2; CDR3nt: TGTGCCAGCAGCGCAACCGGGACTAGCGGCCTCTCGTACTTC; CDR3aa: CASSATGTSGLSYF
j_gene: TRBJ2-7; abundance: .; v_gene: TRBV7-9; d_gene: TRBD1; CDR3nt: TGTGCCAGCAGCTTAATATCGACAGGGGACTACGAGCAGTACTTC; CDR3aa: CASSLISTGDYEQYF
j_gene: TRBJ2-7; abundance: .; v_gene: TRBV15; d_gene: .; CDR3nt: TGTGCCACCAGCATACCGTGGCCCAGTGACGAGCAGTACTTC; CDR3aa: CATSIPWPSDEQYF
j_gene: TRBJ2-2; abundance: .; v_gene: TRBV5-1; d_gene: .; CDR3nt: TGCGCCAGCAGCTTGCAAGCGGTCAACACCGGGGAGCTGTTTTTT; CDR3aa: CASSLQAVNTGELFF
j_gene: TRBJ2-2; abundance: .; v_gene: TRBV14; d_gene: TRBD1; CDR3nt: TGTGCCAGCAGCTACCGACAGGGATCTACCGGGGAGCTGTTTTTT; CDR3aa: CASSYRQGSTGELFF
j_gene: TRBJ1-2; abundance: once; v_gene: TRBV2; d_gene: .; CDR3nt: TGTGCCAGCAGTGAGCAGGGTAGCTATGGCTACACCTTC; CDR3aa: CASSEQGSYGYTF
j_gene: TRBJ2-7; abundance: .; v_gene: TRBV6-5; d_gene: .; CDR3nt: TGTGCCAGCAGCCGTCTTGGTGGGGGGATCTACGAGCAGTACTTC; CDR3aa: CASSRLGGGIYEQYF
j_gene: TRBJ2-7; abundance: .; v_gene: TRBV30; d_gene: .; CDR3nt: TGTGCCCTCATGGCGGGGTCCTACGAGCAGTACTTC; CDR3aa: CALMAGSYEQYF
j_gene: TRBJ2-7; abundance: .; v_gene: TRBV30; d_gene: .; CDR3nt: TGTGCCTGGTCGCAGGAGGCGCCTTTGAATGAGCAGTACTTC; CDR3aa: CAWSQEAPLNEQYF
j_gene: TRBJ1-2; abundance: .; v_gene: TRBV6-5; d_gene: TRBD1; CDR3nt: TGTGCCAGCAGGCCGACCGGGACAGGATATGGCTACACCTTC; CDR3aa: CASRPTGTGYGYTF
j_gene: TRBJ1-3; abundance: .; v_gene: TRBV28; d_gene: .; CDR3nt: TGTGCCAGCAGTTTGGGAGCTGCTGGAAACACCATATATTTT; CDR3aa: CASSLGAAGNTIYF
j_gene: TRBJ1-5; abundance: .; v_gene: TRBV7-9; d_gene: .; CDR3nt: TGTGCCAGCAGCTTGGGAGTAGGCAATCAGCCCCAGCATTTT; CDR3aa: CASSLGVGNQPQHF
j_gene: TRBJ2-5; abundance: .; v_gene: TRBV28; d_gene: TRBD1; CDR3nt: TGTGCCAGCAGTCCCCTACATCCGGGACAGAAAGAGACCCAGTACTTC; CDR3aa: CASSPLHPGQKETQYF
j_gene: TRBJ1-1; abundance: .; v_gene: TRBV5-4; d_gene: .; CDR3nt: TGTGCCAGCAGCTTGGACAGGTCGAACACTGAAGCTTTCTTT; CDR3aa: CASSLDRSNTEAFF